The next 14 T cell receptor beta chains were all read from a single sample in a study of shared clonotypes between healthy human individuals. Sequencing used immunoSEQ multiplex PCR; TCRdb keeps in-frame clones, though not all of them. The data contain millions of clones, under 95% of them seen just once; the ten biggest clones take up more than 1.5%. Cells designated naive CD8 were CD45RO-negative and were positively selected for CCR7, with terminally differentiated effector memory CD45RA+ cells excluded. Input material: naive CD8+ T cells from PBMCs. All receptors come from a man between 18 and 35 years old in good health. Some clones in this sample may be carry-over from other donors' samples.

The chain links TRBV7-9 to TRBJ1-2; tentative D call: TRBD1 (5 bases). CDR1 is SEHNR and CDR2 is FQNEAQ in the germline V gene (reference sequence). V was pared by 1 base and J by 3 bases, with 12 bases between. This CDR3 is 15 amino acids long. The CDR3 sequence is CASSLGDSGDYGYTF. CDR3 DNA sequence: TGTGCCAGCAGCTTAGGTGACAGCGGGGACTATGGCTACACCTTC.

This rearrangement joins TRBV9 to TRBJ2-1; 7 bases align to TRBD2. V was clipped by 3 bases and J by 10 bases; unmatched bases: 10. The CDR3 runs to 14 residues. Germline CDR1 is SGDLS and CDR2 is YYNGEE. CDR3 in DNA: TGTGCCAGCAGCGCCCGGGGGGAGCGGCGGGAGCAGTTCTTC. This codes for CASSARGERREQFF.

This clone has a handful of counts. Other DNA sequences in the sample encode the same CDR3. This rearrangement joins TRBV2 to TRBJ1-1; TRBD1 might be the D (6 bases). The V gene lost 1 base and the J gene lost 1 base, with 7 bases spanning the gap. Germline values: CDR1 SNHLY, CDR2 FYNNEI. The length of the CDR3 is 14 residues. For the CDR3, the DNA is TGTGCCAGCAGTGAAGGGACAGAGAACACTGAAGCTTTCTTT. Translating it yields CASSEGTENTEAFF. The full variable domain, in which reference TRBV2 and TRBJ1-1 provide the parts outside the CDR3, is EPEVTQTPSHQVTQMGQEVILRCVPISNHLYFYWYRQILGQKVEFLVSFYNNEISEKSEIFDDQFSVERPDGSNFTLKIRSTKLEDSAMYFCASSEGTENTEAFFGQGTRLTVV.

In this sample, this clone turned up a few times. The chain carries TRBV7-9 and TRBJ1-1; the match to TRBD1 covers 7 bases. CDR1 is SEHNR, CDR2 FQNEAQ, per germline (reference sequence). Unmatched junction bases numbered 3, after V lost 5 bases and J lost 3 bases. The CDR3 spans 13 residues. As DNA, the CDR3 is TGTGCCAGCAGCGCAACAGGGGACACTGAAGCTTTCTTT. Translated, it gives CASSATGDTEAFF.

J is TRBJ2-5 and V is TRBV7-8, with 8 nucleotides matching TRBD1. V shed 4 bases and J 5 bases; nucleotides not matched to a gene: 18. The CDR3 has 18 residues. Per the germline V gene, CDR1 is SGHVS and CDR2 is FQNEAQ. CDR3 in amino acids: CASSSPLQGALGWETQYF. CDR3 DNA: TGTGCCAGCAGCTCCCCCCTGCAGGGGGCGCTAGGTTGGGAGACCCAGTACTTC.

With regard to this clone: Other DNA variants within this sample encode the same CDR3. The V call is TRBV29-1, the J call TRBJ2-7, with D possibly being TRBD1 (6 bases). This CDR3 has 12 amino acids. Germline CDR1 is SQVTM and CDR2 is ANQGSEA. Trimming left V 7 bases short and J 0 bases short, with 10 bases between. The CDR3 DNA is TGCAGCGCCCTAGGGGGCTCCTACGAGCAGTACTTC. Its protein product is CSALGGSYEQYF.

The chain employs TRBV7-6 and TRBJ2-2, with D hard to call. The CDR3 has 16 amino acids. Germline values: CDR1 SGHVS, CDR2 FNYEAQ. Trimming shortened V by 1 base and J by 0 bases, and 9 bases separated the two germline ends. The CDR3 region is CASSLVVDANTGELFF. The DNA of the CDR3 is TGTGCCAGCAGCTTAGTGGTGGACGCGAACACCGGGGAGCTGTTTTTT.

The chain uses TRBV11-2 and TRBJ1-1; D possibly corresponds to TRBD1 (5 bases). Deletions cut 5 bases from V and 5 bases from J, with 15 bases between. CDR1 and CDR2 from the germline V gene are SGHAT and FQNNGV. There are 14 residues in the CDR3. DNA for the CDR3: TGTGCCAGCAGCCCGGCGGGGGGAGGAACTGAAGCTTTCTTT. Translating it yields CASSPAGGGTEAFF.

V usage is TRBV11-2 and J usage is TRBJ2-7; tentatively, D is TRBD1 or TRBD2 (7 bases each). From germline, CDR1 is SGHAT and CDR2 FQNNGV. Trimming removed 5 bases at V and 5 bases at J, with 19 bases between. The CDR3 contains 15 residues. The CDR3 loop reads CASSQGGDVLDEQYF. CDR3 DNA sequence: TGTGCCAGCAGCCAGGGGGGGGACGTTCTCGACGAGCAGTACTTC.

This clone was picked up one time. The chain combines TRBV13 with TRBJ2-3; 8 bases map to TRBD1. This CDR3 comprises 14 residues. Germline CDR1 and CDR2: PRHDT and FYEKMQ (reference sequence). After removal of 5 bases from V and 6 bases from J, the junction contained 7 bases not matched to a gene. CDR3 protein: CASSPGGGWDTQYF. DNA for the CDR3: TGTGCCAGCAGCCCAGGGGGCGGATGGGATACGCAGTATTTT. Looking up the rest from reference TRBV13 and TRBJ2-3 gives the full variable domain: AAGVIQSPRHLIKEKRETATLKCYPIPRHDTVYWYQQGPGQDPQFLISFYEKMQSDKGSIPDRFSAQQFSDYHSELNMSSLELGDSALYFCASSPGGGWDTQYFGPGTRLTVL.

This chain links TRBV15 with TRBJ1-2; no reliable D call. V gave up 1 base and J gave up 4 bases, with 13 bases separating them. CDR1 is LNHNV and CDR2 is YYDKDF in the germline V gene (reference sequence). This CDR3 comprises 15 residues. CDR3 in amino acids: CATSRGAVGSYGYTF. The CDR3 nucleotides read TGTGCCACCAGCAGAGGGGCTGTAGGCTCCTATGGCTACACCTTC.

The V and J genes are TRBV28 and TRBJ1-1; TRBD1 might be the D (5 bases). The germline V gene encodes CDR1 MDHEN and CDR2 SYDVKM. Trimming pared 3 bases from V and 5 bases from J, leaving 10 bases between. There are 13 residues in the CDR3. The CDR3 nucleotides are TGTGCCAGCAGTTTTGTCGGGGGAACTGAAGCTTTCTTT. It translates to CASSFVGGTEAFF.

V usage is TRBV27 and J usage is TRBJ2-3, with 9 positions matching TRBD1. Unmatched junction bases numbered 4, after V lost 5 bases and J lost 4 bases. This CDR3 contains 14 residues. In germline, CDR1 is MNHEY, CDR2 SMNVEV (reference sequence). CDR3 region: CASSLGTGSDTQYF. In DNA, the CDR3 is TGTGCCAGCAGTCTGGGGACAGGGTCAGATACGCAGTATTTT.

The gene calls are TRBV4-2 and TRBJ2-3; D remains unclear. CDR1 and CDR2 from the germline V gene are LGHNA and YNFKEQ. The V and J ends lost 6 bases and 5 bases respectively, with 12 bases between them. The CDR3 covers 13 residues. The CDR3 reads CASSGSSRDTQYF. CDR3 coding DNA: TGTGCCAGCAGTGGTAGCTCGCGAGATACGCAGTATTTT.